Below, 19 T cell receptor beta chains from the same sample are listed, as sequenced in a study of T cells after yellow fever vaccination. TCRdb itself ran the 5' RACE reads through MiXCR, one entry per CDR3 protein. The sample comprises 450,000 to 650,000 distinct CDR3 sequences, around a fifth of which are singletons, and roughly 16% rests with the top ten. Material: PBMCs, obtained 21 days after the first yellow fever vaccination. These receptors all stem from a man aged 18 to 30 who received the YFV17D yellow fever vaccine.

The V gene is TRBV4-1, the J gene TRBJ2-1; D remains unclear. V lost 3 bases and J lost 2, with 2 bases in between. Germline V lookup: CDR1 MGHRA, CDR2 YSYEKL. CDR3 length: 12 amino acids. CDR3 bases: TGCGCCAGCAGCCACCCCTACAATGAGCAGTTCTTC. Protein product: CASSHPYNEQFF.

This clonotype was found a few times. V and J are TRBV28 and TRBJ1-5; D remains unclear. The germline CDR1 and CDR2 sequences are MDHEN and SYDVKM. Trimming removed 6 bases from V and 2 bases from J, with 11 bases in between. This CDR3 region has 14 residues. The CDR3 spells CASSPTWGNQPQHF. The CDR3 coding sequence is TGTGCCAGCAGCCCGACCTGGGGCAATCAGCCCCAGCATTTT.

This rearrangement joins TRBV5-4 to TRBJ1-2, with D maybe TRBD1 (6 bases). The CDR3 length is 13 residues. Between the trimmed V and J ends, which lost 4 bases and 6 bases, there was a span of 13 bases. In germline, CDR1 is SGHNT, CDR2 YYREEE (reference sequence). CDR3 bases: TGTGCCAGCAGCCCCCAATCAGGGGATGGCTACACCTTC. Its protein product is CASSPQSGDGYTF.

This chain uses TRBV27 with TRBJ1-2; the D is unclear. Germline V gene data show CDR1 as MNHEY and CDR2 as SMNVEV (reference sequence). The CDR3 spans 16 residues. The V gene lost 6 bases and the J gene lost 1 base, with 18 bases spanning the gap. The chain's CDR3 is CASSSWAGVNNYGYTF. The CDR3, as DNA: TGTGCCAGCAGCTCCTGGGCAGGAGTTAATAACTATGGCTACACCTTC.

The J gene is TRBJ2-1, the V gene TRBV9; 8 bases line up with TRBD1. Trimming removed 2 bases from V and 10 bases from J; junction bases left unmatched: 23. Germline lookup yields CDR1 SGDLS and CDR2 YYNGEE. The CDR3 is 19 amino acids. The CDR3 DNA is TGTGCCAGCAGCGTTGGGGCAATTCCGCGGACAGGGCTCGCCAGAGAGCAGTTCTTC. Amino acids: CASSVGAIPRTGLAREQFF.

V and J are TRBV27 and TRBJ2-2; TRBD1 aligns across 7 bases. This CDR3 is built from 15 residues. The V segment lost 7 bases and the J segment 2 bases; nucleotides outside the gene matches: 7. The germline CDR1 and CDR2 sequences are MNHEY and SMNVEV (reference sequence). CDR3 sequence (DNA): TGTGCCAGCACGTCCGGGACAGAAAACACCGGGGAGCTGTTTTTT. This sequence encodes CASTSGTENTGELFF.

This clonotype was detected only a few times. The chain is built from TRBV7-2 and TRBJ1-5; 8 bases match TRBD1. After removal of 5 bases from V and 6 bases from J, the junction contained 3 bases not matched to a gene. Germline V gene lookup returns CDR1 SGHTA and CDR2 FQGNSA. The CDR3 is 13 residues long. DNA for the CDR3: TGTGCCAGCAGCGTGGACAGGGTTCAGCCCCAGCATTTT. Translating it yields CASSVDRVQPQHF. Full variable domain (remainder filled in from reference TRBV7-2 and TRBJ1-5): GAGVSQSPSNKVTEKGKDVELRCDPISGHTALYWYRQSLGQGLEFLIYFQGNSAPDKSGLPSDRFSAERTGGSVSTLTIQRTQQEDSAVYLCASSVDRVQPQHFGDGTRLSIL.

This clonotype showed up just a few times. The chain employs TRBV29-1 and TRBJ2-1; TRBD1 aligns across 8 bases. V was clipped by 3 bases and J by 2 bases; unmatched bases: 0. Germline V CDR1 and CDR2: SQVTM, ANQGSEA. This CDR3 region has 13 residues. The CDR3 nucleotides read TGCAGCGTTGAGGACAGGGCCTACAATGAGCAGTTCTTC. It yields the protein CSVEDRAYNEQFF.

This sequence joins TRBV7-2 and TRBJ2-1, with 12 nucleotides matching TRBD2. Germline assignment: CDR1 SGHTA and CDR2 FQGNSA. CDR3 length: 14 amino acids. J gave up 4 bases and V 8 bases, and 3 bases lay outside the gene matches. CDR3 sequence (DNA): TGTGCCAGCGGACTAGCGGGACCTTACAATGAGCAGTTCTTC. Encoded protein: CASGLAGPYNEQFF.

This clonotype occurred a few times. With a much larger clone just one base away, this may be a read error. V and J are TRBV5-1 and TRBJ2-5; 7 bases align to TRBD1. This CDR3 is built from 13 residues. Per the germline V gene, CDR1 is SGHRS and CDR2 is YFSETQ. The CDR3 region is CASSLQGQGTQYF. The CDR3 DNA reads TGCGCCAGCAGCTTACAGGGGCAAGGGACCCAGTACTTC.

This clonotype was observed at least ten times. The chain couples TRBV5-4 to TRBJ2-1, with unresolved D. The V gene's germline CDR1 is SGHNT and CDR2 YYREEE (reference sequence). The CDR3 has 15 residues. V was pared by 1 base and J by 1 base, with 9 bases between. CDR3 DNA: TGTGCCAGCAGCTTGACTGACTCTTCCTACAATGAGCAGTTCTTC. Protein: CASSLTDSSYNEQFF.

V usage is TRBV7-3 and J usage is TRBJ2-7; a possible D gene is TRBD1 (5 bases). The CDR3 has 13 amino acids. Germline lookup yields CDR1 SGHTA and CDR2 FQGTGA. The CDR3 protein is CAISLDISYEQYV. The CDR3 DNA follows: TGTGCCATCAGCCTGGACATTTCCTACGAGCAGTACGTC.

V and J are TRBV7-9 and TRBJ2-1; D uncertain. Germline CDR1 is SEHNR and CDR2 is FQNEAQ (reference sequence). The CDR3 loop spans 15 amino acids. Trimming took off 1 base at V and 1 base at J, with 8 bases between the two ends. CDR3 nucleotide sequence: TGTGCCAGCAGCTTAGTAGCAAGATCCTACAATGAGCAGTTCTTC. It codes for CASSLVARSYNEQFF.

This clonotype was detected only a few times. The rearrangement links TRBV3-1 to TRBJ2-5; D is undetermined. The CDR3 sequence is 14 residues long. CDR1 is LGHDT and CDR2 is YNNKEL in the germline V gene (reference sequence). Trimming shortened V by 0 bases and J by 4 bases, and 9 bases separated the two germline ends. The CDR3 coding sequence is TGTGCCAGCAGCCAAGAGGGCTGGGGAGAGACCCAGTACTTC. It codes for CASSQEGWGETQYF.

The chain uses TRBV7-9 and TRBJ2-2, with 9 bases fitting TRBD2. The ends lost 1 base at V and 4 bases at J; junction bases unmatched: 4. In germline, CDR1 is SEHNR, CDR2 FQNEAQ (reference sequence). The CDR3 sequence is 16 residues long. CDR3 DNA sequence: TGTGCCAGCAGCTTAGGACTAGCGGCATTCACCGGGGAGCTGTTTTTT. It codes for CASSLGLAAFTGELFF.

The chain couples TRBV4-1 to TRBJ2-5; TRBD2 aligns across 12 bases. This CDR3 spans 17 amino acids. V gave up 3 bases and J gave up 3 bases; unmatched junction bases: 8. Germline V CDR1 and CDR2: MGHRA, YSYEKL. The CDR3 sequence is CASSHILLAGGKETQYF. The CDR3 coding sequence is TGCGCCAGCAGCCATATTCTTCTAGCGGGGGGGAAAGAGACCCAGTACTTC.

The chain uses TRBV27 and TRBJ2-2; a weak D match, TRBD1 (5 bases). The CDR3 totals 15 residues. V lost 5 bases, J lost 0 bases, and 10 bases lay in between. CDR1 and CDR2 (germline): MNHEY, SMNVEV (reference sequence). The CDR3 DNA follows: TGTGCCAGCAGTAACAGGTTCGCGAACACCGGGGAGCTGTTTTTT. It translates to CASSNRFANTGELFF.

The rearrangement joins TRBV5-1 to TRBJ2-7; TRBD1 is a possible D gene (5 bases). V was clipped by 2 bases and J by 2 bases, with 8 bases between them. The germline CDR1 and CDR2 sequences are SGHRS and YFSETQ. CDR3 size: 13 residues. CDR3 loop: CASSFGATYEQYF. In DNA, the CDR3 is TGCGCCAGCAGCTTTGGGGCAACCTACGAGCAGTACTTC.

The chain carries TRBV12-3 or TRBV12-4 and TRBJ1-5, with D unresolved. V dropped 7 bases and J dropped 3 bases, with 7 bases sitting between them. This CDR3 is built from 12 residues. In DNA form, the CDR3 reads TGTGCCAGCAACAAAGTCAATCAGCCCCAGCATTTT. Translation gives CASNKVNQPQHF.